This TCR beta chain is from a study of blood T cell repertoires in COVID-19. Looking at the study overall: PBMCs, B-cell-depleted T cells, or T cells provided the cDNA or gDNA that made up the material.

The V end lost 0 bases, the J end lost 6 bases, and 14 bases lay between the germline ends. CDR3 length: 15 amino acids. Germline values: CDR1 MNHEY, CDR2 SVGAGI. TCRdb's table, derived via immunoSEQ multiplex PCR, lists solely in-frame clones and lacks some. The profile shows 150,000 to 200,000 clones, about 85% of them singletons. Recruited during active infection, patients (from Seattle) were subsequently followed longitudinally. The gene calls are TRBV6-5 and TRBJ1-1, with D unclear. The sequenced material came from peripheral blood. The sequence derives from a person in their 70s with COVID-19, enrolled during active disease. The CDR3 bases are TGTGCCAGCAGTTACTCTAGTCTCGGAGGGTCTGAAGCTTTCTTT. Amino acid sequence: CASSYSSLGGSEAFF.